One and the same sample provided the 21 T cell receptor beta chains below, sequenced in a study of blood T cell repertoires in COVID-19. TCRdb keeps only in-frame clones here, not all; method: immunoSEQ multiplex PCR. The data contain approximately 170,000 clones, approximately 85% of them seen just once; the ten biggest clones take up 6.5% to 7.5%. Sequencing was done on a sample of peripheral blood. The origin of the receptors is a man older than 75 with COVID-19, enrolled during active disease.

Notes on this clone: At one boundary the junction diverges from the germline segment, which might be a read error. This chain uses TRBV6-6 with TRBJ2-2; 8 nucleotides line up with TRBD1. From germline, CDR1 is MNHNY and CDR2 SVGAGI (reference sequence). This CDR3 is 16 amino acids long. The CDR3 here is CASSDSGTGAVGELFF. In DNA form, the CDR3 reads TGTGCCAGCAGTGACTCCGGGACAGGCGCTGTGGGGGAGCTGTTTTTT.

The chain employs TRBV2 and TRBJ1-5; 8 bases fit TRBD1. This CDR3 contains 15 residues. Trimming removed 5 bases from V and 6 bases from J; junction bases left unmatched: 9. CDR1 is SNHLY, CDR2 FYNNEI, per germline. CDR3 in DNA: TGTGCCAGCAGTAGACAGGGGCAGGTGGGTCAGCCCCAGCATTTT. This codes for CASSRQGQVGQPQHF.

The J gene is TRBJ2-5, the V gene TRBV7-2; a possible D gene is TRBD1 (5 bases). The CDR3 is 13 residues long. CDR1 SGHTA and CDR2 FQGNSA come from the germline V gene. V was cut by 2 bases and J by 4 bases, with 8 bases left in between. The CDR3 DNA follows: TGTGCCAGCAGCTTATCAGGGTTAGAGACCCAGTACTTC. Amino acids: CASSLSGLETQYF.

Comments on this clone: Other nucleotide sequences in the sample specify the same CDR3. The rearrangement uses TRBV5-4 and TRBJ1-1; D unclear. The CDR3 is 13 amino acids. Germline loops: CDR1 SGHNT, CDR2 YYREEE (reference sequence). The V end was cut by 1 base, the J end by 5 bases, with 9 bases between. DNA of the CDR3: TGTGCCAGCAGCTTGACGGGAACAACTGAAGCTTTCTTT. Amino acids: CASSLTGTTEAFF.

The chain couples TRBV2 to TRBJ1-2; D not resolved. CDR3 size: 11 residues. V was trimmed by 4 bases and J by 3 bases, leaving 3 bases between them. Germline V gene lookup returns CDR1 SNHLY and CDR2 FYNNEI. Here the CDR3 reads CASSADYGYTF. CDR3 bases: TGTGCCAGCAGTGCCGACTATGGCTACACCTTC.

This clone showed up just once. The chain couples TRBV6-5 to TRBJ2-2; 8 bases align to TRBD1. CDR3 length: 15 residues. Germline assignment: CDR1 MNHEY and CDR2 SVGAGI. V lost 5 bases to trimming and J lost 4 bases; unmatched junction nucleotides: 6. The CDR3 loop reads CASSTTGGATGELFF. The CDR3 DNA sequence: TGTGCCAGCAGTACCACAGGGGGTGCCACCGGGGAGCTGTTTTTT.

The chain links TRBV7-8 to TRBJ1-1, with 7 bases aligning to TRBD1. Losses at the gene ends were 1 base for V and 10 bases for J; bases not matched to a gene: 6. The CDR3 has 13 amino acids. Germline V gives CDR1 SGHVS, CDR2 FQNEAQ. CDR3 DNA sequence: TGTGCCAGCAGCTTAGACGAATACAGGGGAGCTTTCTTT. It codes for CASSLDEYRGAFF. Supplemented by reference TRBV7-8 and TRBJ1-1, the full variable domain reads GAGVSQSPRYKVAKRGQDVALRCDPISGHVSLFWYQQALGQGPEFLTYFQNEAQLDKSGLPSDRFFAERPEGSVSTLKIQRTQQEDSAVYLCASSLDEYRGAFFGQGTRLTVV.

This clone occurred once. Other nucleotide sequences in the sample specify the same CDR3. The chain links TRBV9 to TRBJ1-1; 8 positions agree with TRBD1. Germline trimming cut 4 bases from V and 1 base from J; bases unmatched to any gene: 3. CDR3 length equals 14 residues. The germline gives CDR1 SGDLS, CDR2 YYNGEE. The CDR3, as DNA: TGTGCCAGCAGCCCGCAGGGGGCGAACACTGAAGCTTTCTTT. This translates into CASSPQGANTEAFF.

V gene TRBV6-5 combines with J gene TRBJ1-1; TRBD1 agrees at 8 bases. Germline V gene lookup returns CDR1 MNHEY and CDR2 SVGAGI. The V gene end was trimmed by 4 bases and the J gene end by 6 bases; junction bases not matched to a gene: 4. The CDR3 contains 13 residues. CDR3 DNA sequence: TGTGCCAGCAGTTTGGACAGGGACGCTGAAGCTTTCTTT. Protein: CASSLDRDAEAFF.

The chain joins TRBV4-3 to TRBJ2-1; 11 bases map to TRBD2. The CDR3 is made up of 16 amino acids. V shed 4 bases, J shed 4 bases, and the junction held 6 bases outside the gene matches. CDR1 is LGHNA, CDR2 YSLEER, per germline. Written as DNA, the CDR3 is TGCGCCAGCAGCCCCGTAGCGGGGGGGGCTTACAATGAGCAGTTCTTC. Protein: CASSPVAGGAYNEQFF.

The CDR3 nucleotides read TGCGCCAGCAGGGGAGGGACAGGAGAAAGGTATGGCTACACCTTC. Protein product: CASRGGTGERYGYTF. The rearrangement links TRBV4-3 to TRBJ1-2; TRBD1 aligns across 8 bases. The CDR3 sequence is 15 residues long. Germline assignment: CDR1 LGHNA and CDR2 YSLEER. The trim removed 6 bases at V and 5 bases at J, leaving 11 bases unmatched.

This clone is a singleton in its sample. The chain uses TRBV7-8 and TRBJ2-2; no clear D. The CDR3 spans 14 residues. V shed 0 bases and J shed 1 base, with 3 bases lying between them. Germline V gene sequence: CDR1 SGHVS, CDR2 FQNEAQ. The DNA for the CDR3 is TGTGCCAGCAGCTTAGCGCGGAACACCGGGGAGCTGTTTTTT. It translates to CASSLARNTGELFF. Full variable domain (outside the CDR3, taken from reference TRBV7-8 and TRBJ2-2): GAGVSQSPRYKVAKRGQDVALRCDPISGHVSLFWYQQALGQGPEFLTYFQNEAQLDKSGLPSDRFFAERPEGSVSTLKIQRTQQEDSAVYLCASSLARNTGELFFGEGSRLTVL.

This clone was seen a single time. The rearrangement uses TRBV4-1 and TRBJ1-1, with TRBD1 matching over 9 bases. CDR3 size: 17 residues. Per the germline V gene, CDR1 is MGHRA and CDR2 is YSYEKL. The J segment lost 5 bases and the V segment lost 3 bases, leaving 13 bases of the junction unmatched. The CDR3 nucleotides are TGCGCCAGCAGCCAGGCCGGGACAGGGCCCAAAAGGACTGAAGCTTTCTTT. The encoded protein is CASSQAGTGPKRTEAFF.

The chain recombines TRBV6-2 or TRBV6-3 with TRBJ2-2; no firm D call. Looked up from germline, CDR1 is MNHEY and CDR2 is SVGEGT. This CDR3 spans 13 amino acids. The germline V and J ends were trimmed by 6 bases and 5 bases, with 10 bases remaining between them. CDR3 protein: CASSPTITGELFF. The CDR3 DNA is TGTGCCAGCAGCCCTACAATTACCGGGGAGCTGTTTTTT.

This clone is a singleton in its sample. The V and J genes are TRBV7-9 and TRBJ1-6, with D possibly TRBD1 on 5 matching bases. This CDR3 comprises 13 residues. V lost 1 base and J 9 bases, leaving 7 bases between the germline ends. Germline values: CDR1 SEHNR, CDR2 FQNEAQ (reference sequence). This CDR3 reads CASSLETGSPLHF. The CDR3 coding sequence is TGTGCCAGCAGCTTAGAAACAGGTTCACCCCTCCACTTT.

The sample holds many counts of this clone. The chain has TRBV4-1 and TRBJ1-4; 12 nucleotides match TRBD1. The CDR3 sequence is 18 residues long. The V gene's germline CDR1 is MGHRA and CDR2 YSYEKL. Trimming cost V 1 base and J 4 bases; bases outside gene matches: 7. The CDR3 nucleotides are TGCGCCAGCAGCCAAGTTCCCAGGGACAGGGGGCGTAATGAAAAACTGTTTTTT. This codes for CASSQVPRDRGRNEKLFF.

The gene calls are TRBV7-2 and TRBJ1-2, with 9 nucleotides matching TRBD1. The CDR3 sequence is 15 residues long. Germline CDR1 SGHTA, CDR2 FQGNSA. With 3 bases clipped from V and 8 bases from J, the junction kept 10 bases outside the gene matches. The CDR3 DNA sequence: TGTGCCAGCAGCTTGTCGACAGGGGGGATAAAAGGCTACACCTTC. This encodes CASSLSTGGIKGYTF. Full variable domain (rest looked up from reference TRBV7-2 and TRBJ1-2): GAGVSQSPSNKVTEKGKDVELRCDPISGHTALYWYRQSLGQGLEFLIYFQGNSAPDKSGLPSDRFSAERTGGSVSTLTIQRTQQEDSAVYLCASSLSTGGIKGYTFGSGTRLTVV.

V and J are TRBV19 and TRBJ1-1; TRBD1 matches 7 bases. V lost 8 bases, J lost 0 bases, and 9 bases stayed unmatched. Germline CDR1 reads LNHDA; CDR2 reads SQIVND (reference sequence). CDR3 length: 15 amino acids. The CDR3, as DNA: TGTGCCAGTCAAATGACAGGGAGGCTGAACACTGAAGCTTTCTTT. Translating gives CASQMTGRLNTEAFF.

This chain uses TRBV25-1 with TRBJ2-1, with D maybe TRBD1 (5 bases). Germline CDR1 and CDR2: MGHDK and SYGVNS. The CDR3 runs to 15 residues. The V end lost 0 bases, the J end lost 3 bases, and 9 bases lay between the germline ends. The CDR3 DNA reads as TGTGCCAGCAGTGAATATGACAGCTTCTACAATGAGCAGTTCTTC. Protein sequence: CASSEYDSFYNEQFF. The full variable domain, in which reference TRBV25-1 and TRBJ2-1 provide the parts outside the CDR3, is EADIYQTPRYLVIGTGKKITLECSQTMGHDKMYWYQQDPGMELHLIHYSYGVNSTEKGDLSSESTVSRIRTEHFPLTLESARPSHTSQYLCASSEYDSFYNEQFFGPGTRLTVL.

The chain recombines TRBV21-1 with TRBJ1-2. TRBV21-1 represents a pseudogene. CDR3 size: 13 residues. CDR3: CASSRETPYGYTF. DNA for the CDR3: TGTGCCAGCAGCAGAGAGACTCCGTATGGCTACACCTTC.

The J gene is TRBJ2-3, the V gene TRBV18; TRBD2 aligns across 8 bases. The CDR3 consists of 16 residues. Germline CDR1 and CDR2: KGHSH and LQKENI. The J segment lost 2 bases and the V segment lost 4 bases, leaving 8 bases of the junction unmatched. The CDR3 protein is CASSLGVAGFTDTQYF. The CDR3 nucleotides read TGTGCCAGCTCACTCGGGGTAGCGGGGTTCACAGATACGCAGTATTTT.